Listed here are 21 T cell receptor beta chains from one sample, sequenced in a study of cytotoxic CD8 clonotypes in ibrutinib-treated CLL (dated by TCRdb to the early 2020s). The method behind the library was the immunoSEQ multiplex PCR assay. Here the immuneACCESS table is served through TCRdb, limited to in-frame sequences with V and J called. Missing clones are a known gap in these copies; in checked studies unresolved V genes cover under half, and the rest lacks a known reason. This sample holds roughly 250,000 clones; under 80% were observed only once. The ten top clones hold 15% of the sample. Read against the paper, the sample's time point label means: around 2 years on ibrutinib. Material: PBMCs, obtained after 24 months of ibrutinib treatment. These receptors came from a human donor with chronic lymphocytic leukemia.

At least ten counts were recorded for this clone. This chain joins TRBV6-5 and TRBJ1-5, with D unresolved. CDR1 and CDR2 from the germline V gene are MNHEY and SVGAGI. Trimming shortened V by 4 bases and J by 4 bases, and 8 bases separated the two germline ends. The length of the CDR3 is 13 residues. CDR3 DNA sequence: TGTGCCAGCAGTTTTCAACAGAATCAGCCCCAGCATTTT. Amino acids: CASSFQQNQPQHF.

The chain recombines TRBV13 with TRBJ2-6; D possibly corresponds to TRBD2 (5 bases). CDR1 is PRHDT, CDR2 FYEKMQ, per germline (reference sequence). The CDR3 length is 15 residues. V lost 1 base to trimming and J lost 3 bases, with 7 bases between them. CDR3 sequence: CASSLVRDGANVLTF. DNA of the CDR3: TGTGCCAGCAGCTTAGTCCGGGATGGGGCCAACGTCCTGACTTTC.

A note on this clone: The same CDR3 is also encoded by other DNA sequences in this sample. V and J are TRBV28 and TRBJ2-1; the D is unclear. V lost 4 bases, J lost 8 bases, and 6 bases lay in between. CDR1 is MDHEN, CDR2 SYDVKM, per germline. This CDR3 spans 11 amino acids. CDR3 nucleotide sequence: TGTGCCAGCAGTTCTAGTCATGAGCAGTTCTTC. Residues: CASSSSHEQFF.

The V and J genes are TRBV5-1 and TRBJ2-2; 9 nucleotides align to TRBD1. The CDR3 totals 15 residues. J gave up 3 bases and V 4 bases, and 4 bases lay outside the gene matches. Germline V CDR1 and CDR2: SGHRS, YFSETQ. The chain's CDR3 is CASSIQGADTGELFF. CDR3 in DNA: TGCGCCAGCAGCATACAGGGGGCGGACACCGGGGAGCTGTTTTTT.

The chain recombines TRBV7-2 with TRBJ2-7; D uncertain. The germline gives CDR1 SGHTA, CDR2 FQGNSA. The germline V and J ends were trimmed by 8 bases and 6 bases, with 17 bases remaining between them. The CDR3 is 13 residues long. CDR3 loop: CASAELGPGEQYF. The CDR3 coding sequence is TGTGCCAGCGCTGAGCTCGGGCCAGGCGAGCAGTACTTC.

In DNA form, the CDR3 reads TGCAGCGTTCGGGAGAATGGCTACACCTTC. Its protein product is CSVRENGYTF. The chain recombines TRBV29-1 with TRBJ1-2, with D hard to call. The germline V and J ends were trimmed by 5 bases and 6 bases, with 7 bases remaining between them. The length of the CDR3 is 10 residues. Germline V gives CDR1 SQVTM, CDR2 ANQGSEA.

J is TRBJ2-6 and V is TRBV28; no firm D call. The CDR3 has 15 amino acids. Germline values: CDR1 MDHEN, CDR2 SYDVKM. Trimming took 3 bases from V and 1 from J, leaving 7 bases between them. CDR3 in DNA: TGTGCCAGCAGTTTTTCCCCTTCTGGGGCCAACGTCCTGACTTTC. The encoded protein is CASSFSPSGANVLTF.

The rearrangement uses TRBV28 and TRBJ2-7, with TRBD1 matching over 11 bases. V lost 6 bases, J lost 7 bases, and 5 bases stayed unmatched. Per the germline V gene, CDR1 is MDHEN and CDR2 is SYDVKM. CDR3 length: 13 amino acids. The CDR3 nucleotides are TGTGCCAGCAGCGGACAGGGGGCCAAGGAGCAGTACTTC. Its translation is CASSGQGAKEQYF.

The V call is TRBV25-1, the J call TRBJ2-5, with D perhaps TRBD2 (5 bases). In germline, CDR1 is MGHDK, CDR2 SYGVNS. Trimming took off 3 bases at V and 0 bases at J, with 8 bases between the two ends. There are 14 residues in the CDR3. CDR3 sequence: CASSEIANQETQYF. The CDR3 DNA follows: TGTGCCAGCAGTGAGATAGCGAACCAAGAGACCCAGTACTTC.

This clone was counted a few times. The CDR3 nucleotides are TGTGCCAGCAGCCCCGGCGGCTCTGGGGCCAACGTCCTGACTTTC. This sequence encodes CASSPGGSGANVLTF. This chain joins TRBV13 and TRBJ2-6, with D unclear. Germline assignment: CDR1 PRHDT and CDR2 FYEKMQ (reference sequence). The CDR3 extends over 15 amino acids. V gave up 5 bases and J gave up 0 bases, with 8 bases separating them.

The V and J genes are TRBV2 and TRBJ1-1; possibly TRBD1 for D (6 bases). CDR3 length equals 12 residues. V lost 10 bases to trimming and J lost 11 bases, with 20 bases between them. The germline CDR1 and CDR2 sequences are SNHLY and FYNNEI. For the CDR3, the DNA is TGTGCCACCTACAACAGGGAGCGGGGCGCTTTCTTT. Translated, it gives CATYNRERGAFF.

J is TRBJ2-2 and V is TRBV19; D is possibly TRBD2 (5 bases). The CDR3 has 14 amino acids. With 8 bases removed from V and 7 bases from J, the gap between germline ends came to 17 bases. From germline, CDR1 is LNHDA and CDR2 SQIVND (reference sequence). The CDR3 loop reads CASFQVRGSGELFF. In DNA form, the CDR3 reads TGTGCCAGTTTCCAGGTCCGTGGGAGCGGGGAGCTGTTTTTT. Full variable domain (remainder filled in from reference TRBV19 and TRBJ2-2): DGGITQSPKYLFRKEGQNVTLSCEQNLNHDAMYWYRQDPGQGLRLIYYSQIVNDFQKGDIAEGYSVSREKKESFPLTVTSAQKNPTAFYLCASFQVRGSGELFFGEGSRLTVL.

This clone has just a few counts. The V call is TRBV5-4, the J call TRBJ2-7; D is undetermined. The CDR3 loop spans 15 amino acids. V was pared by 4 bases and J by 0 bases, with 14 bases between. The germline V gene has CDR1 SGHNT and CDR2 YYREEE (reference sequence). The CDR3 loop is CASSIYDFSSYEQYF. The CDR3 DNA sequence: TGTGCCAGCAGCATATACGACTTTAGCTCCTACGAGCAGTACTTC.

Comment on this clone: Distinct nucleotide sequences in the sample also encode this CDR3. The rearrangement uses TRBV7-9 and TRBJ2-7; D is unresolved. There are 13 residues in the CDR3. Germline CDR1 SEHNR, CDR2 FQNEAQ (reference sequence). Deletions cut 1 base from V and 2 bases from J, with 6 bases between. The chain's CDR3 is CASSLGLAYEQYF. DNA for the CDR3: TGTGCCAGCAGCTTAGGACTGGCCTACGAGCAGTACTTC. Full variable domain (rest looked up from reference TRBV7-9 and TRBJ2-7): DTGVSQNPRHKITKRGQNVTFRCDPISEHNRLYWYRQTLGQGPEFLTYFQNEAQLEKSRLLSDRFSAERPKGSFSTLEIQRTEQGDSAMYLCASSLGLAYEQYFGPGTRLTVT.

DNA of the CDR3: TGTGCCAGCAGCCCCCGAAGTGGGGTAAACTATGGCTACACCTTC. Its protein product is CASSPRSGVNYGYTF. V usage is TRBV7-2 and J usage is TRBJ1-2, with D uncertain. The germline V and J ends were trimmed by 5 bases and 2 bases, with 15 bases remaining between them. This CDR3 region has 15 residues. Germline V gives CDR1 SGHTA, CDR2 FQGNSA.

The V call is TRBV5-1, the J call TRBJ2-1, with a possible D match to TRBD2 (6 bases). The CDR3 is made up of 15 amino acids. The V gene's germline CDR1 is SGHRS and CDR2 YFSETQ. V was shortened by 5 bases and J by 2 bases, with 14 bases between the two germline ends. The CDR3 DNA sequence: TGCGCCAGCAGTTACGGACTAACCACCTACAATGAGCAGTTCTTC. Its protein product is CASSYGLTTYNEQFF. Combining the CDR3 with reference TRBV5-1 and TRBJ2-1 gives the whole variable domain KAGVTQTPRYLIKTRGQQVTLSCSPISGHRSVSWYQQTPGQGLQFLFEYFSETQRNKGNFPGRFSGRQFSNSRSEMNVSTLELGDSALYLCASSYGLTTYNEQFFGPGTRLTVL.

This rearrangement joins TRBV4-3 to TRBJ2-3, with 8 positions matching TRBD2. Germline CDR1 LGHNA, CDR2 YSLEER. V gave up 0 bases and J gave up 6 bases; unmatched junction bases: 14. The CDR3 consists of 18 residues. CDR3 sequence: CASSQELPAGLGPDTQYF. CDR3 in DNA: TGCGCCAGCAGCCAAGAGCTTCCCGCGGGACTAGGTCCCGATACGCAGTATTTT.

This chain uses TRBV7-2 with TRBJ2-3, with a tentative D call TRBD1 (6 bases). The CDR3 extends over 15 amino acids. Trimming stripped 5 bases from V and 2 bases from J, with 14 bases between. Germline CDR1 SGHTA, CDR2 FQGNSA. The CDR3 region is CASSPEWGLTDTQYF. As DNA, the CDR3 is TGTGCCAGCAGCCCCGAATGGGGGCTCACAGATACGCAGTATTTT. The full variable domain, completed using reference TRBV7-2 and TRBJ2-3, is GAGVSQSPSNKVTEKGKDVELRCDPISGHTALYWYRQSLGQGLEFLIYFQGNSAPDKSGLPSDRFSAERTGGSVSTLTIQRTQQEDSAVYLCASSPEWGLTDTQYFGPGTRLTVL.

The chain is built from TRBV6-5 and TRBJ1-4; D unclear. The CDR3 has 15 amino acids. V was pared by 0 bases and J by 10 bases, with 15 bases between. Per germline, CDR1 MNHEY and CDR2 SVGAGI. DNA of the CDR3: TGTGCCAGCAGTTACTCGAAGTCCCAGGAGGGAAAACTGTTTTTT. Translating it yields CASSYSKSQEGKLFF.

V and J are TRBV2 and TRBJ2-5; TRBD1 agrees at 7 bases. In germline, CDR1 is SNHLY, CDR2 FYNNEI. With V trimmed by 4 bases and J by 6 bases, 2 bases remained unmatched. The CDR3 is made up of 12 amino acids. The CDR3 DNA reads TGTGCCAGCAGTGGGGACAGCAAGACCCAGTACTTC. It is translated as CASSGDSKTQYF.

The chain links TRBV5-6 to TRBJ1-4; D is uncertain. V lost 0 bases to trimming and J lost 7 bases, with 10 bases between them. The CDR3 is made up of 14 amino acids. The germline gives CDR1 SGHDT, CDR2 YYEEEE. The CDR3 loop is CASSLAGLSEKLFF. CDR3 nucleotide sequence: TGTGCCAGCAGCTTGGCTGGGCTTAGTGAAAAACTGTTTTTT.